This TCR beta chain originates from a study of OX40 agonist ivuxolimab in advanced cancers. Only in-frame clones appear in the TCRdb table, and some are missing; sequencing was by immunoSEQ multiplex PCR. The data hold 60,000 to 70,000 clones, with approximately 86% observed a single time. Trimming took off 0 bases at V and 2 bases at J, with 12 bases between the two ends. There are 15 residues in the CDR3. Germline V gene sequence: CDR1 SGHRS, CDR2 YFSETQ. Excluded were patients having autoimmune disease history or systemic immunosuppression. Collection of blood occurred at baseline, at cycle 4 day 1, and at cycle 7 day 1.

The sample consisted of CD4+ or CD8+ T cells sorted from blood, taken in a trial of the OX40 agonist ivuxolimab. The sequence came from an adult with an advanced solid tumor such as melanoma, head and neck, liver or kidney cancer. J is TRBJ2-7 and V is TRBV5-1, with D possibly matching TRBD1 (5 bases). CDR3 nucleotides: TGCGCCAGCAGCTTGGCCCCTGGGGCCGCCTACGAGCAGTACTTC. Its protein product is CASSLAPGAAYEQYF.